These 3 T cell receptor beta chains were all obtained from the same sample, sequenced in a study of post-analysis software for immune sequencing data. Study results and limitations: Patients used about five TRBV segments, including TRBV5-6, TRBV5-1 and TRBV20-1, more often than controls.

These receptors' antigens are unknown. cDNA libraries for TCR beta contained unique molecular identifiers. MiXCR, applied by TCRdb to the PCR reads, yields one record per CDR3 protein. The sample records roughly 700,000 distinct CDR3 sequences, roughly 30% being singletons. Sequenced: blood. Source of these receptors: a girl aged 10-17 years with multiple sclerosis.

The V and J genes are TRBV5-8 and TRBJ1-5; D possibly corresponds to TRBD1 (5 bases). The V end was cut by 7 bases, the J end by 4 bases, with 18 bases between. This CDR3 spans 15 amino acids. Germline lookup yields CDR1 SGHTS and CDR2 YDEGEE. In DNA, the CDR3 is TGTGCCAGCGCTGCAGGGATTTTAGGAAATCAGCCCCAGCATTTT. It encodes CASAAGILGNQPQHF.

In this sample, this clonotype turned up many times. The rearrangement uses TRBV7-2 and TRBJ2-3; TRBD2 matches 9 bases. Germline assignment: CDR1 SGHTA and CDR2 FQGNSA. This CDR3 is built from 16 residues. V dropped 5 bases and J dropped 2; count of bases not matched to a gene: 8. CDR3 sequence reads: CASSPQLAGDTDTQYF. In nucleotides, the CDR3 is TGTGCCAGCAGCCCCCAGTTAGCGGGGGACACAGATACGCAGTATTTT. Variable domain in full (rest from reference TRBV7-2 and TRBJ2-3): GAGVSQSPSNKVTEKGKDVELRCDPISGHTALYWYRQSLGQGLEFLIYFQGNSAPDKSGLPSDRFSAERTGGSVSTLTIQRTQQEDSAVYLCASSPQLAGDTDTQYFGPGTRLTVL.

This clonotype has a handful of counts. The chain joins TRBV4-3 to TRBJ2-1; D is perhaps TRBD2 (5 bases). V lost 0 bases, J lost 9 bases, and 12 bases lay in between. From germline, CDR1 is LGHNA and CDR2 YSLEER. This CDR3 region has 14 residues. CDR3 in amino acids: CASSQDFARGEQFF. CDR3 bases: TGCGCCAGCAGCCAAGATTTTGCCCGGGGTGAGCAGTTCTTC.